One and the same sample provided the 11 T cell receptor beta chains below, sequenced in a study of cytomegalovirus exposure and HLA in healthy donors. With 60 Vbeta and 13 Jbeta primers, the PCR was carried out. Some clones are missing from TCRdb's copy, which holds only in-frame ones; the method was immunoSEQ multiplex PCR. This sample yields under 200,000 clones, of which around 84% are seen a single time; 1.5% to 2.5% belongs to the top ten. Input material: PBMCs. The source of these receptors is a man between 18 and 35 years old in good health and CMV-seronegative.

The CDR3 DNA sequence: TGCAGCGCTCGGGGGGGCCAGGTAGATACGCAGTATTTT. As protein: CSARGGQVDTQYF. This chain joins TRBV29-1 and TRBJ2-3; 8 bases align to TRBD2. The CDR3 runs 13 residues. Trimming took 7 bases from V and 5 from J; bases not matched to a gene: 8. Germline CDR1 SQVTM, CDR2 ANQGSEA.

The rearrangement links TRBV6-6 to TRBJ1-5; D might be TRBD1 (6 bases). V dropped 6 bases and J dropped 0 bases, with 12 bases sitting between them. This CDR3 spans 15 amino acids. Germline V gene lookup returns CDR1 MNHNY and CDR2 SVGAGI (reference sequence). The CDR3 bases are TGTGCCAGCAGATCAGGGGAGTATAGCAATCAGCCCCAGCATTTT. Translation gives CASRSGEYSNQPQHF.

The chain recombines TRBV5-1 with TRBJ2-1; TRBD2 is a possible D gene (6 bases). CDR3 length equals 16 residues. Between the trimmed V and J ends, which lost 1 base and 6 bases, there was a span of 17 bases. CDR1 SGHRS and CDR2 YFSETQ come from the germline V gene. The CDR3: CASSLIPGEVINEQFF. Written as DNA, the CDR3 is TGCGCCAGCAGCTTGATACCGGGAGAAGTCATCAATGAGCAGTTCTTC.

The chain employs TRBV28 and TRBJ2-1; the D gene is possibly TRBD1 (6 bases). Germline V gene data show CDR1 as MDHEN and CDR2 as SYDVKM. The CDR3 loop spans 17 amino acids. V lost 6 bases and J 10 bases, leaving 28 bases between the germline ends. CDR3 in DNA: TGTGCCAGCAGCTCCCTTGGCGGTGGGGGCGAATTAAACGAGCAGTTCTTC. Translated: CASSSLGGGGELNEQFF.

V gene TRBV4-1 combines with J gene TRBJ2-3; TRBD2 is a possible D gene (5 bases). The germline gives CDR1 MGHRA, CDR2 YSYEKL. V dropped 1 base and J dropped 4 bases, with 12 bases sitting between them. This CDR3 contains 15 residues. CDR3 in amino acids: CASSQVGLAADTQYF. CDR3 DNA sequence: TGCGCCAGCAGCCAAGTAGGGCTAGCCGCAGATACGCAGTATTTT.

The chain has TRBV10-3 and TRBJ2-1; D not certain. Germline V gene data show CDR1 as ENHRY and CDR2 as SYGVKD. This CDR3 region has 13 residues. Trimming took 2 bases from V and 5 from J, leaving 7 bases between them. This CDR3 is CAISEERHNEQFF. In DNA form, the CDR3 reads TGTGCCATCAGTGAGGAGCGCCACAATGAGCAGTTCTTC.

This chain connects TRBV7-9 to TRBJ2-5, with D uncertain. The DNA end is more similar to TRBJ2-7, so the J call may be wrong. The V gene's germline CDR1 is SEHNR and CDR2 FQNEAQ (reference sequence). The CDR3 totals 14 residues. CDR3 sequence (DNA): TGTGCCAGCAGCCCTCCCTCCGCCGACTACGAGCAGTACTTC. This translates into CASSPPSADYEQYF.

This clone occurred once. This chain joins TRBV7-6 and TRBJ1-5; no reliable D call. The length of the CDR3 is 14 residues. The ends were cut back, 5 bases at V and 0 bases at J, with 8 bases in the middle. Per the germline V gene, CDR1 is SGHVS and CDR2 is FNYEAQ. For the CDR3, the DNA is TGTGCCAGCAGCAATTATTATAGCAATCAGCCCCAGCATTTT. Translating gives CASSNYYSNQPQHF.

The chain carries TRBV29-1 and TRBJ2-1, with 8 bases aligning to TRBD2. J lost 10 bases, V lost 3 bases, and 5 bases had no gene match. The CDR3 spans 12 residues. Germline V CDR1 and CDR2: SQVTM, ANQGSEA. CDR3 bases: TGCAGCGTTGAGGCGCCGGGGGGGGAGCAGTTCTTC. Translating it yields CSVEAPGGEQFF.

The CDR3 DNA is TGCAGCGCCAGGGGGTCGGGTGAAGCTTTCTTT. Residues: CSARGSGEAFF. The genes are TRBV29-1 and TRBJ1-1; 7 bases map to TRBD1. The CDR3 spans 11 residues. The junction had 6 bases not matched to a gene; V was cut back by 7 bases and J by 7 bases. CDR1 SQVTM and CDR2 ANQGSEA come from the germline V gene.

The V and J genes are TRBV28 and TRBJ2-1; D unclear. Trimming shortened V by 4 bases and J by 7 bases, and 14 bases separated the two germline ends. CDR1 and CDR2 from the germline V gene are MDHEN and SYDVKM. There are 14 residues in the CDR3. The CDR3 region has the DNA TGTGCCAGCAGTTGGGTTTTCCCCAGGAATGAGCAGTTCTTC. Translation gives CASSWVFPRNEQFF.